This paragraph reports one T cell receptor beta chain. This clone was seen only a few times. Its cognate antigen has yet to be identified. The input lacks base qualities; no much larger clone sits a single base away. This sample's time point label indicates: baseline before first vaccination. Vaccinee samples were obtained from the UK trials COV001 and COV002, which included a single-blind randomized controlled phase 2/3 trial of AZD1222 (ChAdOx1 nCoV-19) in healthy adults. For TCRbeta chain sequencing, PBMC samples were collected from trial participants at day 0 and at day 28 after the second dose. The CDR3 regions of human TCRbeta chains were analyzed by immunosequencing. Regarding the original processing steps: Repertoire TCRs were checked for matches against a reference library of SARS-CoV-2-specific TCRs that had been generated using the MIRA antigen-specificity platform. Breadth was defined as the fraction of unique TCRs that were SARS-CoV-2-associated. Depth was defined as the fraction of total T cells that were SARS-CoV-2-associated. Using the MIRA data, each spike-specific TCR was mapped to the spike region that the TCR reacts to and placed in a CD4 or CD8 class. Log10-transformed breadth and depth values were compared by one-way ANOVA with Sidak's multiple comparisons tests. Sourced from immuneACCESS, this table was stored by TCRdb with only in-frame sequences that have V and J called. A share of the clones is absent; for the studies checked, an unresolved V gene accounts for under half, and the remainder has no known explanation. The V and J calls and clone size were taken over from that table, and D and trimming were inferred from the DNA. In this sample the table shows 110,000 to 150,000 clones, 85% to 95% of which occur a single time. The leading ten clones occupy roughly 9.1% of the sample.

These data are taken from a study of T cell responses to AZD1222 COVID-19 vaccine listed by TCRdb under 2021. General notes on the study: AZD1222 recipients given second doses at about 4 weeks or at about 12 weeks were pooled, since spike-specific TCR depth and breadth were not found to differ between the two schedules. TCR sequencing covered 233 trial participants: some 210 given two doses of AZD1222 and 26 given two doses of MenACWY control vaccine. Enrollment into the trials was organized by age into subgroups of 18-55, 56-69 and 70-plus years, and those subgroups contained roughly 150, 30 and 60 TCR-sequenced participants, respectively.

What the research found in general, with its limitations: Because no samples from the day 14 peak response were available, repertoires could be characterized only after the peak T cell response. A significant rise in spike-specific TCR breadth and depth was observed after two AZD1222 doses relative to day 0 and relative to MenACWY recipients. In the small 56-69-year group, the increase in depth fell short of significance, most likely because of low power. The whole spike protein was spanned by vaccine-associated CD4 TCRs, and dominant responses were seen in regions 160-218 and 743-854. Conclusions about previously exposed vaccinees were limited because only six AZD1222 recipients were SARS-CoV-2 seropositive at baseline. Most participants were white British and females outnumbered males, and the authors suggested that clonal diversity may have been underestimated. Epitopes outside the regions mutated in the B.1.351 and B.1.1.7 variants were reportedly recognized by nearly half of the unique spike-specific TCRs.

From the cysteine through the phenylalanine, the CDR3 covers 13 amino acids. Just CDR3 DNA is preserved here, 39 bases in frame from base 1. As encoded in the germline V gene (reference sequence), CDR1 is SEHNR while CDR2 is FQNEAQ. The trim is 0 bases for V and 5 bases for J, with a gap of 7 bases between the germline ends. Specimen: peripheral blood, collected on day 0 of AZD1222 vaccination. Here the chain combines TRBV7-9 and TRBJ1-2, with TRBD1 perhaps the D gene, on 5 matching bases. The receptor was isolated from an adult in good health. The nucleotides are TGTGCCAGCAGCTTAGCGGGGGAGTATGGCTACACCTTC. This translates into CASSLAGEYGYTF.